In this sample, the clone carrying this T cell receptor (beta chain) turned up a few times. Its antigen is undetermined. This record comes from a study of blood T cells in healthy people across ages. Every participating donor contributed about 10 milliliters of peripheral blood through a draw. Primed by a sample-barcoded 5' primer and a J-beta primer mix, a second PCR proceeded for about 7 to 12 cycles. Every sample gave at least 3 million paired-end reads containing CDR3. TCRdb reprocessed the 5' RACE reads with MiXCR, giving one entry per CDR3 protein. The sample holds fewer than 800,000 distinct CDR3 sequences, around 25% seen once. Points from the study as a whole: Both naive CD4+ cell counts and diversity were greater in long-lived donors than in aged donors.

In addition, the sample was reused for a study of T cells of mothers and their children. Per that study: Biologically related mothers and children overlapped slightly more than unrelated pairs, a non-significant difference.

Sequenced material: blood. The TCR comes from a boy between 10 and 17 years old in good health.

Here the CDR3 DNA reads TGCAGCGTGGGGACACTAGAGACCCAGTACTTC. This sequence encodes CSVGTLETQYF. This sequence joins TRBV29-1 and TRBJ2-5; TRBD1 might be the D (6 bases). The V end lost 6 bases, the J end lost 4 bases, and 9 bases lay between the germline ends. The CDR3 runs to 11 residues. CDR1 is SQVTM, CDR2 ANQGSEA, per germline.